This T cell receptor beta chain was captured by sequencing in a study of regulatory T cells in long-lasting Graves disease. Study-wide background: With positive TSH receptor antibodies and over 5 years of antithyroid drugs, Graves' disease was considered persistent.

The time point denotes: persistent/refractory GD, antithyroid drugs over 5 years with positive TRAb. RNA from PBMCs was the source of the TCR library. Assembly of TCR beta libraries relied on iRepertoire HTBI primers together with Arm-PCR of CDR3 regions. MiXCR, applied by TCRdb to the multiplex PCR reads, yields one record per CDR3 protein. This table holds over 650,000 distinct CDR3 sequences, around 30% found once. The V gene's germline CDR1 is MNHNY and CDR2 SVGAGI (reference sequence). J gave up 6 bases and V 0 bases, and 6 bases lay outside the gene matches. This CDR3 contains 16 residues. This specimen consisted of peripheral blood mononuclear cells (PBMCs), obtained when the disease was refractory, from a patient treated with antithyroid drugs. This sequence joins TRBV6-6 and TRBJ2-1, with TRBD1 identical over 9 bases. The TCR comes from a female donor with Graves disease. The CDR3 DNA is TGTGCCAGCAGTTACTCGGGGACAGGGCTCGGCAATGAGCAGTTCTTC. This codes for CASSYSGTGLGNEQFF.